This TCR beta chain was captured in a study of shared clonotypes between healthy human individuals. Study-level results: Generation of non-shared clonotypes was less probable than generation of clonotypes shared by all four donors.

Sequenced by immunoSEQ multiplex PCR; TCRdb stores in-frame clones only, minus some. The top ten clones hold roughly 1.4% of a sample with some 1 million clones, around 74% of them seen once. This clone has just a few counts. Its antigen is not known. The sequenced material came from memory CD4+ T cells sorted from blood. Subset of the sample: CD45RA-negative fraction. The sequence was obtained from a man aged 18 to 30 in good health.

This CDR3 is CAATRGGSGANVLTF. As DNA, the CDR3 is TGTGCCGCCACAAGAGGGGGGTCAGGGGCCAACGTCCTGACTTTC. This chain connects TRBV2 to TRBJ2-6, with D perhaps assigned TRBD1 or TRBD2 (6 bases each). The CDR3 is made up of 15 amino acids. Germline V gene data show CDR1 as SNHLY and CDR2 as FYNNEI. V lost 11 bases to trimming and J lost 4 bases, with 18 bases between them.